Below are 8 T cell receptor beta chains sequenced from a single sample in a study of T-cell memory formation after mild COVID-19. TCRdb ran MiXCR on the 5' RACE reads and lists one entry per CDR3 protein. Among 550,000 to 600,000 distinct CDR3 sequences listed, less than 25% were seen once. The sequencing input was PBMCs or a T cell subset sorted from them (not recorded which). These receptor sequences come from an adult woman who had mild COVID-19 (a few samples of this study predate the infection). Cell type and time point are not known.

The chain couples TRBV4-1 to TRBJ2-2; D may match TRBD1 or TRBD2 (6 bases each). Germline CDR1 is MGHRA and CDR2 is YSYEKL. The CDR3 contains 16 residues. Deletions cut 5 bases from V and 6 bases from J, with 19 bases between. The CDR3 nucleotides read TGCGCCAGCAGCTATTCTCCCGGGGGCGCGTCCGGGGAGCTGTTTTTT. Translating gives CASSYSPGGASGELFF.

This clonotype occurred a few times. The chain employs TRBV7-2 and TRBJ2-6, with D possibly being TRBD1 or TRBD2 (5 bases each). Germline V CDR1 and CDR2: SGHTA, FQGNSA. The CDR3 runs 19 residues. The ends were cut back, 2 bases at V and 0 bases at J, with 17 bases in the middle. CDR3 sequence reads: CASSLTGRPSFSGANVLTF. In DNA, the CDR3 is TGTGCCAGCAGCTTAACGGGGCGCCCGTCCTTCTCTGGGGCCAACGTCCTGACTTTC.

The chain is built from TRBV5-1 and TRBJ1-2; D may be TRBD1 (5 bases). Germline V gives CDR1 SGHRS, CDR2 YFSETQ. The ends were cut back, 4 bases at V and 8 bases at J, with 15 bases in the middle. The CDR3 consists of 13 residues. CDR3 sequence: CASSTDGGEGYTF. The DNA for the CDR3 is TGCGCCAGCAGCACGGATGGGGGAGAAGGCTACACCTTC.

This clonotype has just a few counts. The chain is built from TRBV12-3 or TRBV12-4 and TRBJ2-7; 7 nucleotides agree with TRBD1. This CDR3 spans 15 amino acids. V lost 6 bases to trimming and J lost 0 bases; unmatched junction nucleotides: 8. CDR3 nucleotide sequence: TGTGCCAGCAGCCTTTCACAGGGGAACTCCTACGAGCAGTACTTC. Its protein product is CASSLSQGNSYEQYF.

V is TRBV6-6 and J is TRBJ2-7, with 8 bases identical to TRBD1. Germline assignment: CDR1 MNHNY and CDR2 SVGAGI (reference sequence). The J segment lost 5 bases and the V segment lost 4 bases, leaving 10 bases of the junction unmatched. The CDR3 spans 15 residues. The CDR3 here is CASSSTSGTGHEQYF. CDR3 in DNA: TGTGCCAGCAGTTCGACGTCCGGGACAGGACACGAGCAGTACTTC.

This sequence joins TRBV7-2 and TRBJ1-3, with D uncertain. The germline CDR1 and CDR2 sequences are SGHTA and FQGNSA. This CDR3 region has 14 residues. Deletions cut 5 bases from V and 0 bases from J, with 8 bases between. This CDR3 reads CASSQGNSGNTIYF. As DNA, the CDR3 is TGTGCCAGCAGCCAAGGCAACTCTGGAAACACCATATATTTT.

This clonotype came up a few times. This rearrangement joins TRBV30 to TRBJ2-7, with D possibly being TRBD1 (5 bases). V was shortened by 4 bases and J by 2 bases, with 12 bases between the two germline ends. Germline V lookup: CDR1 GTSNPN, CDR2 SVGIG (reference sequence). The CDR3 totals 13 residues. CDR3 sequence: CAWTQGEPYEQYF. For the CDR3, the DNA is TGTGCCTGGACGCAGGGCGAGCCCTACGAGCAGTACTTC. The complete variable domain, with remaining parts taken from reference TRBV30 and TRBJ2-7, reads SQTIHQWPATLVQPVGSPLSLECTVEGTSNPNLYWYRQAAGRGLQLLFYSVGIGQISSEVPQNLSASRPQDRQFILSSKKLLLSDSGFYLCAWTQGEPYEQYFGPGTRLTVT.

This clonotype was seen only a few times. This chain uses TRBV4-1 with TRBJ1-3; D remains unclear. This CDR3 comprises 17 residues. Germline CDR1 reads MGHRA; CDR2 reads YSYEKL. The V end was cut by 0 bases, the J end by 4 bases, with 16 bases between. This CDR3 reads CASSQDIGKGGGNTIYF. The CDR3 DNA sequence: TGCGCCAGCAGCCAAGACATTGGGAAGGGTGGCGGAAACACCATATATTTT.